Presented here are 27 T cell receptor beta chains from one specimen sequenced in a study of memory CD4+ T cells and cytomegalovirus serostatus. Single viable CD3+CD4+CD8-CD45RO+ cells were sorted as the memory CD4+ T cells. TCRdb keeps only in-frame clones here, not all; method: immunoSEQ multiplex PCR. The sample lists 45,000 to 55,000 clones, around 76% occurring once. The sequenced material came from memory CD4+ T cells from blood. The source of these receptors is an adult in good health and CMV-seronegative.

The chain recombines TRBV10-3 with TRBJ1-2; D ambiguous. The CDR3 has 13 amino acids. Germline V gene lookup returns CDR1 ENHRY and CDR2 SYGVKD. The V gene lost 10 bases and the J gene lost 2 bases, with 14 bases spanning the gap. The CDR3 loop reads CATTWSVNYGYTF. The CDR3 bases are TGTGCCACCACCTGGTCGGTGAACTATGGCTACACCTTC.

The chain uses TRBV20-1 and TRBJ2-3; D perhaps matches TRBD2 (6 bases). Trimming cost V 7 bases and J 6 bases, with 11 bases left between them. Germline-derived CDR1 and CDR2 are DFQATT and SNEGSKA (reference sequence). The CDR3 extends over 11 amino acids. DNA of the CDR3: TGCAGTGTCAGCGGGCATGATACGCAGTATTTT. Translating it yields CSVSGHDTQYF.

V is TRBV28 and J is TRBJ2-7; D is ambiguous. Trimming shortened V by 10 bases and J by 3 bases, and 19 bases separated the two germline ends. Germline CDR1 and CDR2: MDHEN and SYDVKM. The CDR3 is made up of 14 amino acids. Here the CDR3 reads CATRGAGSSYEQYF. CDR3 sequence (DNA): TGTGCCACCCGCGGCGCAGGATCGAGCTACGAGCAGTACTTC. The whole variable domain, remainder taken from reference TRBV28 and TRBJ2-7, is DVKVTQSSRYLVKRTGEKVFLECVQDMDHENMFWYRQDPGLGLRLIYFSYDVKMKEKGDIPEGYSVSREKKERFSLILESASTNQTSMYLCATRGAGSSYEQYFGPGTRLTVT.

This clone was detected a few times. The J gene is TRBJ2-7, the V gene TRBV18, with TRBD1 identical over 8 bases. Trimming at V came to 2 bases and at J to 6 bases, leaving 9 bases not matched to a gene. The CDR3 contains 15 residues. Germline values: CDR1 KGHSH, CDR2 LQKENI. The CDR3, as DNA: TGTGCCAGCTCACCAGGAGTAGACAGGGGTGGCGAGCAGTACTTC. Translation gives CASSPGVDRGGEQYF.

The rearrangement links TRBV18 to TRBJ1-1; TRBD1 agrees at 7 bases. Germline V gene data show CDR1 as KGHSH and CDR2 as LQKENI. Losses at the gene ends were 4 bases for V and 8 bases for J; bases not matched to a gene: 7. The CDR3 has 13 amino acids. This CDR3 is CASSQENRGEAFF. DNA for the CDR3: TGTGCCAGCTCACAAGAAAACAGGGGAGAAGCTTTCTTT.

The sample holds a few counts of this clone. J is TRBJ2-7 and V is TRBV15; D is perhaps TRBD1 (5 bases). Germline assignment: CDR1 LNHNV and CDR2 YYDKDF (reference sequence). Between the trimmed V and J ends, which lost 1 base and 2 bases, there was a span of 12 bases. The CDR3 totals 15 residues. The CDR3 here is CATSRGQQGTYEQYF. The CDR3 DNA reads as TGTGCCACCAGCAGAGGCCAGCAGGGAACCTACGAGCAGTACTTC.

CDR3 residues: CASSQTRSSGANVLTF. The CDR3 DNA reads as TGTGCCAGCTCACAGACCCGGAGCTCTGGGGCCAACGTCCTGACTTTC. This chain links TRBV18 with TRBJ2-6; D uncertain. This CDR3 comprises 16 residues. Germline CDR1 reads KGHSH; CDR2 reads LQKENI. The ends were cut back, 4 bases at V and 0 bases at J, with 10 bases in the middle.

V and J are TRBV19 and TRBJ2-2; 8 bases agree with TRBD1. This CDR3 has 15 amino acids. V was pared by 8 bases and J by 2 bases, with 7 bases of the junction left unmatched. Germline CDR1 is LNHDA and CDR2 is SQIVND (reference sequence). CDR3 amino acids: CASQRTGLNTGELFF. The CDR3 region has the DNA TGTGCCAGTCAACGGACAGGGCTAAACACCGGGGAGCTGTTTTTT. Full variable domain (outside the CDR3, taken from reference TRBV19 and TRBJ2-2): DGGITQSPKYLFRKEGQNVTLSCEQNLNHDAMYWYRQDPGQGLRLIYYSQIVNDFQKGDIAEGYSVSREKKESFPLTVTSAQKNPTAFYLCASQRTGLNTGELFFGEGSRLTVL.

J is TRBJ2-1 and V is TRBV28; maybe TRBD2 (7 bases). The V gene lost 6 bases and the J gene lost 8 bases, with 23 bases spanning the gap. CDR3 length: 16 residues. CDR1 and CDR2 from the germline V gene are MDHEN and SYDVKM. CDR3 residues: CASRLRGGGGADEQFF. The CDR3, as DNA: TGTGCCAGCAGGTTAAGAGGTGGAGGGGGGGCGGATGAGCAGTTCTTC.

The CDR3 sequence: CASRGRGAVGYTF. The CDR3 DNA reads as TGTGCCAGCAGGGGGCGGGGAGCTGTTGGCTACACCTTC. The chain combines TRBV5-4 with TRBJ1-2, with a possible D match to TRBD1 (5 bases). CDR1 and CDR2 from the germline V gene are SGHNT and YYREEE (reference sequence). With 5 bases removed from V and 7 bases from J, the gap between germline ends came to 15 bases. This CDR3 spans 13 amino acids.

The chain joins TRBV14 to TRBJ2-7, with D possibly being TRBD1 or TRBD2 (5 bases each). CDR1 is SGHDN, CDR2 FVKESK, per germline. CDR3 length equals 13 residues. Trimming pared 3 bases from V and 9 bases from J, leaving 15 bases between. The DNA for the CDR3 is TGTGCCAGCAGCCAGGTTGGGACCTCAAGGCAGTACTTC. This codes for CASSQVGTSRQYF.

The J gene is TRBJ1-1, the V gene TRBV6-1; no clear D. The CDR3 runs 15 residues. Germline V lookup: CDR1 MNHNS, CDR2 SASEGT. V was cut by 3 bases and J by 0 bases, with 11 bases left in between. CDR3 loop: CASSEKKGLNTEAFF. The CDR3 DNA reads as TGTGCCAGCAGTGAGAAGAAGGGATTGAACACTGAAGCTTTCTTT.

The CDR3 here is CASSGQILDNYGYTF. In DNA, the CDR3 is TGTGCCAGCAGTGGACAGATTTTAGATAACTATGGCTACACCTTC. This chain uses TRBV27 with TRBJ1-2, with D perhaps matching TRBD1 (6 bases). The V and J ends lost 5 bases and 1 base respectively, with 14 bases between them. Germline loops: CDR1 MNHEY, CDR2 SMNVEV (reference sequence). This CDR3 contains 15 residues.

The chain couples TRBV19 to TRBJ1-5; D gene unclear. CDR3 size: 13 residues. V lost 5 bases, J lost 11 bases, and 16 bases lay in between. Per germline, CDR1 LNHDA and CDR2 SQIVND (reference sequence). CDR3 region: CASSWAGRSAQHF. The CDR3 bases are TGTGCCAGTAGTTGGGCTGGGCGATCGGCCCAGCATTTT.

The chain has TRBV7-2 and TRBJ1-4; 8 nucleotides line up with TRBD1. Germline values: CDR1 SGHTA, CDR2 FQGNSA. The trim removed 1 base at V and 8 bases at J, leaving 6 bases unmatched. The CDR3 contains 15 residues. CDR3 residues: CASSLVGTGWEKLFF. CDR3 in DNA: TGTGCCAGCAGCTTAGTTGGGACAGGATGGGAAAAACTGTTTTTT.

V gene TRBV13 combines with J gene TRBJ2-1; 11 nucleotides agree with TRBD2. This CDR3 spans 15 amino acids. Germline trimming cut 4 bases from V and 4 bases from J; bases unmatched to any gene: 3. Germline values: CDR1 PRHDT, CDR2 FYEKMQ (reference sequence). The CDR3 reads CASSYRTSGYNEQFF. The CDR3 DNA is TGTGCCAGCAGCTACCGGACTAGCGGGTACAATGAGCAGTTCTTC.

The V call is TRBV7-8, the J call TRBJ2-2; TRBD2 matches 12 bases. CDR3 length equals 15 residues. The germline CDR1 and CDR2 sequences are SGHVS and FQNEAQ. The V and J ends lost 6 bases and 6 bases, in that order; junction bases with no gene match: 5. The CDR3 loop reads CASRKTSGSAGELFF. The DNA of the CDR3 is TGTGCCAGCAGGAAGACTAGCGGGAGTGCCGGGGAGCTGTTTTTT.

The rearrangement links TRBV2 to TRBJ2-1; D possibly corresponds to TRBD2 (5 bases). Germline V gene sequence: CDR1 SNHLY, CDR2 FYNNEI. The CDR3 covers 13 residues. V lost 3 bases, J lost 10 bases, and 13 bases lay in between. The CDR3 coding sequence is TGTGCCAGCAGTGAGGAGTTCACGGGAGAGCAGTTCTTC. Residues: CASSEEFTGEQFF.

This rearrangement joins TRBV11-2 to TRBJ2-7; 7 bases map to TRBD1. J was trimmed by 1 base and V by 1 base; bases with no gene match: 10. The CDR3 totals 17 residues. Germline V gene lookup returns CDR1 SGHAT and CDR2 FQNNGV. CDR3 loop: CASSLARDRQGSYEQYF. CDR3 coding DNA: TGTGCCAGCAGCTTAGCCCGAGACCGACAGGGTTCCTACGAGCAGTACTTC.

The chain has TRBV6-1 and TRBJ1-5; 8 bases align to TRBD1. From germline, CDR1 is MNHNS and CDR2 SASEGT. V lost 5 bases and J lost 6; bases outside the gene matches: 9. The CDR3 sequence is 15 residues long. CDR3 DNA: TGTGCCAGCAGTCCCCTGGACAGGGTGGGTCAGCCCCAGCATTTT. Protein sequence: CASSPLDRVGQPQHF.

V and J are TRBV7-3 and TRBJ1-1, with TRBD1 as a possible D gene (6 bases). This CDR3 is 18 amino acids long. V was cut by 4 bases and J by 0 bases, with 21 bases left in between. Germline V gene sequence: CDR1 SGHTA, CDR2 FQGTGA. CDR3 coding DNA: TGTGCCAGCAGCTCAGGAGACAGGCGATTAAGGATGAACACTGAAGCTTTCTTT. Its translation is CASSSGDRRLRMNTEAFF. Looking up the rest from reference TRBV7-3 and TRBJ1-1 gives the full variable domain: GAGVSQTPSNKVTEKGKYVELRCDPISGHTALYWYRQSLGQGPEFLIYFQGTGAADDSGLPNDRFFAVRPEGSVSTLKIQRTERGDSAVYLCASSSGDRRLRMNTEAFFGQGTRLTVV.

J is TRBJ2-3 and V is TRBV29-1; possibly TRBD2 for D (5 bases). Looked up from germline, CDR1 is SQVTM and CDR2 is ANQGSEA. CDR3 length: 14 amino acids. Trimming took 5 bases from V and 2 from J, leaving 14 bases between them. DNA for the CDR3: TGCAGCGTTCGGTCAGCGGACTTCACAGATACGCAGTATTTT. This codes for CSVRSADFTDTQYF.

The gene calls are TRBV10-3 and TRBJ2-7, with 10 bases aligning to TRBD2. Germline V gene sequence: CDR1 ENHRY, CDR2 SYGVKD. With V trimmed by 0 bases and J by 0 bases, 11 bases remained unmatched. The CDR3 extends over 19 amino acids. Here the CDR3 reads CAISESMVAGGPHSYEQYF. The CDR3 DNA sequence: TGTGCCATCAGTGAGTCGATGGTAGCGGGAGGCCCCCACTCCTACGAGCAGTACTTC.

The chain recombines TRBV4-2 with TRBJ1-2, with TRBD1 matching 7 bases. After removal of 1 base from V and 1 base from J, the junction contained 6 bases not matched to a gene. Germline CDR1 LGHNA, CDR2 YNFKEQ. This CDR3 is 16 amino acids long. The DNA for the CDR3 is TGTGCCAGCAGCCAAGCGACCCAGGGGGGTAACTATGGCTACACCTTC. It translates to CASSQATQGGNYGYTF.

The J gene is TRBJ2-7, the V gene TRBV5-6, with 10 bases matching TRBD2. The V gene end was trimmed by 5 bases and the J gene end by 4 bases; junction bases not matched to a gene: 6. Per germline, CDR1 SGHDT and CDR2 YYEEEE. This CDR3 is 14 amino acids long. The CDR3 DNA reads TGTGCCAGCAGGGGACTAGCGAGTAGATACGAGCAGTACTTC. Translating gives CASRGLASRYEQYF.

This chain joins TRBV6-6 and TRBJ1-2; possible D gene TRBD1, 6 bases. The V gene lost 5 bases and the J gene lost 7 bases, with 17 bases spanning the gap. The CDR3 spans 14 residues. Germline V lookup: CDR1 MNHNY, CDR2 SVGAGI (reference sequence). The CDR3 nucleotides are TGTGCCAGCAGTGGAGAGGGGGGAAGCGGTGGCTACACCTTC. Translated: CASSGEGGSGGYTF.

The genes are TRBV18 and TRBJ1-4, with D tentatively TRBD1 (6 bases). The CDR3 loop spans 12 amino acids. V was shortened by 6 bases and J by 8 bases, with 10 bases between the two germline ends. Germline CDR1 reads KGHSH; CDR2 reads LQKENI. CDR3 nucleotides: TGTGCCAGCTCCCCGCAGGGGGAAAAACTGTTTTTT. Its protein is CASSPQGEKLFF.